The T cell receptor beta chain under discussion was sequenced for a study of cytomegalovirus exposure and HLA in healthy donors. Turning to this clone: Its antigen is currently unknown.

Trimming took 5 bases from V and 7 from J; bases not matched to a gene: 16. The CDR3 contains 17 residues. CDR1 and CDR2 from the germline V gene are LGHNA and YNFKEQ. The primer mix had 60 Vbeta and 13 Jbeta primers. Repertoires were generated with immunoSEQ multiplex PCR, while TCRdb's copy carries only in-frame clones and drops some. Of roughly 200,000 clones in the sample, 81% are singletons; the top ten hold around 3.6%. Study findings and constraints: Sequence variants that were highly shared formed a cluster that was likely a sequencing artifact. TCR beta chains associated with HLA were, in a later analysis, more clonally expanded than equally common others. The classifier was said to identify cytomegalovirus status with high specificity and sensitivity.

The TCR comes from a man aged 40-55 years in good health and CMV-seropositive. The chain uses TRBV4-2 and TRBJ2-7; 11 bases are shared with TRBD2. Sequenced input: PBMCs. The CDR3 protein is CASSRGASGGSLREQYF. In DNA form, the CDR3 reads TGTGCCAGCAGCAGAGGGGCTAGCGGGGGGTCGTTGCGGGAGCAGTACTTC.